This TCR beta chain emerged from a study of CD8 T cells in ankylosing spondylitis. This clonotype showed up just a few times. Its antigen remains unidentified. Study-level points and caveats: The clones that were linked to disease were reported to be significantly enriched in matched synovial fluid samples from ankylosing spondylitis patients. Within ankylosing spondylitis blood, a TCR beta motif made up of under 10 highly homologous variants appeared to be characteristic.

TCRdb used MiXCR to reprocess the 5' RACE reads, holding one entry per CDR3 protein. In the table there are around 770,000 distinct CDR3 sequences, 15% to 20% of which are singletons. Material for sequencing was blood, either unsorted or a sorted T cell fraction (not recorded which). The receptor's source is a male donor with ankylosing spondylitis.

This chain's CDR3 is CASSPPHSYISYEQYF. DNA for the CDR3: TGCGCCAGCAGCCCACCGCATTCATACATCTCCTACGAGCAGTACTTC. The J gene is TRBJ2-7, the V gene TRBV5-1; D uncertain. The CDR3 has 16 residues. Trimming removed 4 bases at V and 0 bases at J, with 17 bases between. Germline assignment: CDR1 SGHRS and CDR2 YFSETQ. Drawing the rest from reference TRBV5-1 and TRBJ2-7, the complete variable domain is KAGVTQTPRYLIKTRGQQVTLSCSPISGHRSVSWYQQTPGQGLQFLFEYFSETQRNKGNFPGRFSGRQFSNSRSEMNVSTLELGDSALYLCASSPPHSYISYEQYFGPGTRLTVT.